This TCR beta chain was recorded in a study of T cell responses to AZD1222 COVID-19 vaccine. Study-level findings and limits: The donor cohort was predominantly white British with a female majority, and clonal diversity may have been underestimated.

A note on this clone: What it binds is not known.

The data were produced by immunoSEQ multiplex PCR, yet TCRdb's version contains in-frame clones alone and is incomplete. Of approximately 120,000 clones detected, about 90% appear once; the ten largest clones hold 5% to 6%. The CDR3 spans 13 residues. Between the trimmed V and J ends, which lost 4 bases and 8 bases, there was a span of 14 bases. In germline, CDR1 is LGHNA, CDR2 YNFKEQ. Specimen: peripheral blood, collected on day 0 of AZD1222 vaccination. The rearrangement joins TRBV4-2 to TRBJ1-1; D unclear. The TCR originated in an adult in good health. CDR3 sequence reads: CASSLEMAQEAFF. CDR3 nucleotide sequence: TGTGCCAGCAGCCTCGAAATGGCCCAAGAAGCTTTCTTT.